The 10 T cell receptor beta chains in this list originate from one sample, sequenced in a study of T cells in localized non-small cell lung cancer. Profiled with immunoSEQ multiplex PCR; TCRdb holds only in-frame clones, not every one. Here the sample spans 20,000 to 25,000 clones, 85% to 90% being singletons. This specimen was PBMCs, taken before any cancer treatment. The receptor source for this set is a man aged 35-69 years with stage II lung adenocarcinoma.

The chain combines TRBV7-9 with TRBJ2-3; 7 bases match TRBD1. CDR1 is SEHNR and CDR2 is FQNEAQ in the germline V gene (reference sequence). V was clipped by 3 bases and J by 2 bases; unmatched bases: 5. The CDR3 is made up of 15 amino acids. CDR3 nucleotides: TGTGCCAGCAGCTTCGGGGACAGAGCCACAGATACGCAGTATTTT. This codes for CASSFGDRATDTQYF. Full variable domain (missing parts from reference TRBV7-9 and TRBJ2-3): DTGVSQNPRHKITKRGQNVTFRCDPISEHNRLYWYRQTLGQGPEFLTYFQNEAQLEKSRLLSDRFSAERPKGSFSTLEIQRTEQGDSAMYLCASSFGDRATDTQYFGPGTRLTVL.

This chain uses TRBV2 with TRBJ1-2; D gene unclear. V was shortened by 3 bases and J by 4 bases, with 6 bases between the two germline ends. CDR3 size: 12 residues. The germline CDR1 and CDR2 sequences are SNHLY and FYNNEI. This chain's CDR3 is CASSDGPYGYTF. The CDR3 nucleotides are TGTGCCAGCAGTGACGGCCCCTATGGCTACACCTTC.

This rearrangement joins TRBV5-1 to TRBJ2-7; possibly TRBD2 for D (6 bases). V gave up 0 bases and J gave up 6 bases, with 10 bases separating them. Germline loops: CDR1 SGHRS, CDR2 YFSETQ. The CDR3 consists of 13 residues. CDR3 bases: TGCGCCAGCAGCTTGGACGGGGGTTCCGAGCAGTACTTC. Translation gives CASSLDGGSEQYF.

The CDR3 spells CASSSLAEGELFF. CDR3 coding DNA: TGTGCCAGCAGCTCTTTAGCGGAAGGGGAGCTGTTTTTT. This chain links TRBV5-6 with TRBJ2-2; the D gene is possibly TRBD2 (6 bases). Germline assignment: CDR1 SGHDT and CDR2 YYEEEE. The CDR3 sequence is 13 residues long. Trimming pared 3 bases from V and 8 bases from J, leaving 11 bases between.

V gene TRBV19 combines with J gene TRBJ2-1; TRBD2 might be the D (6 bases). The CDR3 spans 15 residues. Germline V gene sequence: CDR1 LNHDA, CDR2 SQIVND (reference sequence). Trimming cost V 5 bases and J 8 bases, with 19 bases left between them. The CDR3 reads CASSRREAGGHEQFF. In DNA form, the CDR3 reads TGTGCCAGTAGTCGAAGGGAGGCCGGGGGACATGAGCAGTTCTTC. The complete variable domain, with remaining parts taken from reference TRBV19 and TRBJ2-1, reads DGGITQSPKYLFRKEGQNVTLSCEQNLNHDAMYWYRQDPGQGLRLIYYSQIVNDFQKGDIAEGYSVSREKKESFPLTVTSAQKNPTAFYLCASSRREAGGHEQFFGPGTRLTVL.

The rearrangement uses TRBV6-5 and TRBJ2-7; no clear D gene. Per germline, CDR1 MNHEY and CDR2 SVGAGI. The CDR3 totals 11 residues. Trimming pared 4 bases from V and 2 bases from J, leaving 3 bases between. Here the CDR3 reads CASSSPYEQYF. The CDR3 DNA reads TGTGCCAGCAGTTCCCCCTACGAGCAGTACTTC.

The CDR3, as DNA: TGTGCCAGTAGTCTTTCCCCGACAGGGCGAGAGACCCAGTACTTC. As protein: CASSLSPTGRETQYF. The genes are TRBV19 and TRBJ2-5; TRBD1 matches 7 bases. CDR1 is LNHDA, CDR2 SQIVND, per germline (reference sequence). The CDR3 extends over 15 amino acids. After removal of 5 bases from V and 4 bases from J, the junction contained 10 bases not matched to a gene.

V is TRBV5-1 and J is TRBJ2-1, with a possible D match to TRBD2 (6 bases). CDR1 is SGHRS and CDR2 is YFSETQ in the germline V gene. V lost 0 bases and J lost 9, with 13 bases in between. This CDR3 region has 14 residues. CDR3 sequence reads: CASSLEGLGGEQFF. In DNA, the CDR3 is TGCGCCAGCAGCTTGGAGGGACTGGGAGGTGAGCAGTTCTTC.

This sequence joins TRBV13 and TRBJ2-2, with D perhaps matching TRBD1 or TRBD2 (5 bases each). The CDR3 runs 20 residues. Deletions cut 1 base from V and 1 base from J, with 22 bases between. The germline gives CDR1 PRHDT, CDR2 FYEKMQ (reference sequence). The CDR3 loop is CASSLEPLDPGPGNTGELFF. The CDR3, as DNA: TGTGCCAGCAGCTTAGAACCTCTAGACCCGGGGCCGGGGAACACCGGGGAGCTGTTTTTT.

This chain links TRBV30 with TRBJ1-5; no definite D call. The V end lost 0 bases, the J end lost 1 base, and 7 bases lay between the germline ends. The length of the CDR3 is 14 residues. Germline CDR1 GTSNPN, CDR2 SVGIG (reference sequence). The CDR3: CAWSVSGSNQPQHF. In nucleotides, the CDR3 is TGTGCCTGGAGTGTAAGTGGAAGCAATCAGCCCCAGCATTTT. The full variable domain, its missing parts supplied by reference TRBV30 and TRBJ1-5, is SQTIHQWPATLVQPVGSPLSLECTVEGTSNPNLYWYRQAAGRGLQLLFYSVGIGQISSEVPQNLSASRPQDRQFILSSKKLLLSDSGFYLCAWSVSGSNQPQHFGDGTRLSIL.